This T cell receptor (beta chain) came from a study of shared clonotypes between healthy human individuals. Regarding the study as a whole: Richness estimates generally favored naive over memory subsets.

At the deep level, the assay was run. Once extracted for a subset, genomic DNA was divided evenly among several immunoSEQ plates. Profiling relied on immunoSEQ multiplex PCR, and the TCRdb table lists in-frame clones only, not all of them. The sample lists about 2.5 million clones, approximately 90% seen once, with approximately 0.4% in the top ten. About this clone itself: What it binds is not known.

V was pared by 3 bases and J by 3 bases, with 9 bases between. Per germline, CDR1 SNHLY and CDR2 FYNNEI. The CDR3 covers 14 residues. The TCR sequence derives from a man between 18 and 35 years old in good health. Some clones in this sample may be carry-over from other donors' samples. Sequences were obtained from naive CD4+ T cells from PBMCs. Subset meaning: CD45RA+ positively selected. The V call is TRBV2, the J call TRBJ1-3; D remains ambiguous. The CDR3 loop is CASSDLGIGNTIYF. DNA of the CDR3: TGTGCCAGCAGTGATCTGGGAATTGGAAACACCATATATTTT. The variable domain in full, with the rest retrieved from reference TRBV2 and TRBJ1-3, is EPEVTQTPSHQVTQMGQEVILRCVPISNHLYFYWYRQILGQKVEFLVSFYNNEISEKSEIFDDQFSVERPDGSNFTLKIRSTKLEDSAMYFCASSDLGIGNTIYFGEGSWLTVV.